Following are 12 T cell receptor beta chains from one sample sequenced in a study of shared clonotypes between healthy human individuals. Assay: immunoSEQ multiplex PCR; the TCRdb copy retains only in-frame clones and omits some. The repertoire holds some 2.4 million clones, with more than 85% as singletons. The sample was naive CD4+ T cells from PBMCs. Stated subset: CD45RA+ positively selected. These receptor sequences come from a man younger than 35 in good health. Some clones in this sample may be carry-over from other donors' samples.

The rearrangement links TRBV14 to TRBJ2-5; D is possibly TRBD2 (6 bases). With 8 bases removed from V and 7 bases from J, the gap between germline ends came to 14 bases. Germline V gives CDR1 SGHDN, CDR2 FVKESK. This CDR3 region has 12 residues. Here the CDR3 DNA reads TGTGCCAGCCGAGGGACTTCGGGGACCCAGTACTTC. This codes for CASRGTSGTQYF.

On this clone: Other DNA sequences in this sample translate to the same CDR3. DNA for the CDR3: TGTGCCAGCAGCCTCTCTCGGAATGAGCAGTTCTTC. Residues: CASSLSRNEQFF. V is TRBV5-6 and J is TRBJ2-1; D remains unclear. Trimming took 4 bases from V and 7 from J, leaving 9 bases between them. The CDR3 covers 12 residues. Germline V CDR1 and CDR2: SGHDT, YYEEEE.

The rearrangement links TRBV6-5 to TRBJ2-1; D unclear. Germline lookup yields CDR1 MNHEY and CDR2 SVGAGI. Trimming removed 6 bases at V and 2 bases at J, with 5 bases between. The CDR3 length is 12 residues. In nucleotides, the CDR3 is TGTGCCAGCAGGCCAACCTACAATGAGCAGTTCTTC. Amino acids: CASRPTYNEQFF.

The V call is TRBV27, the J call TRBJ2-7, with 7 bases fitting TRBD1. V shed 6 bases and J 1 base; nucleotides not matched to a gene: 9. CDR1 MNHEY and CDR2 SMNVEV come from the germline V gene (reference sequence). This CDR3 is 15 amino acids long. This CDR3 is CASRRAQGQSYEQYF. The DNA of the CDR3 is TGTGCCAGCAGAAGAGCACAGGGGCAATCCTACGAGCAGTACTTC.

The CDR3: CASGPGRNYGYTF. Here the CDR3 DNA reads TGTGCCAGCGGACCGGGACGGAACTATGGCTACACCTTC. The chain is built from TRBV7-2 and TRBJ1-2; a weak D match, TRBD1 (5 bases). CDR3 length: 13 residues. V shed 8 bases and J shed 2 bases, with 12 bases lying between them. CDR1 and CDR2 (germline): SGHTA, FQGNSA.

The CDR3 sequence: CASSLGGYDSMNTEAFF. The CDR3 DNA reads TGTGCCAGCAGCTTGGGAGGGTACGACAGCATGAACACTGAAGCTTTCTTT. The chain is built from TRBV5-8 and TRBJ1-1; the D gene is possibly TRBD1 (5 bases). CDR1 and CDR2 from the germline V gene are SGHTS and YDEGEE. There are 17 residues in the CDR3. V was cut by 0 bases and J by 0 bases, with 15 bases left in between.

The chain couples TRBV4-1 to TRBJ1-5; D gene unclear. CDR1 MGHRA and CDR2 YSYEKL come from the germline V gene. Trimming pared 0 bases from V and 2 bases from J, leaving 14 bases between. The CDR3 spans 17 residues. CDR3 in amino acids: CASSQEAALARNQPQHF. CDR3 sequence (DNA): TGCGCCAGCAGCCAAGAAGCGGCGTTGGCTCGCAATCAGCCCCAGCATTTT.

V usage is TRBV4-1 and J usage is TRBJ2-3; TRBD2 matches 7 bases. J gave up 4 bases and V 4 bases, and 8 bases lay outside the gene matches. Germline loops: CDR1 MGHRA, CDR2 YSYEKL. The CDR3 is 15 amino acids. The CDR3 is CASSRLLAESDTQYF. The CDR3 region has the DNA TGCGCCAGCAGCCGGCTGCTAGCGGAATCAGATACGCAGTATTTT.

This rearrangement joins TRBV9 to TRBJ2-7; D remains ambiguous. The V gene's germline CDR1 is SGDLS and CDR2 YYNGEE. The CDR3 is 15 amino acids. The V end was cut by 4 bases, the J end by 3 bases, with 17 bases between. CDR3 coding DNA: TGTGCCAGCAGCCCTGGGCACAGAAGGAGCTACGAGCAGTACTTC. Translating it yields CASSPGHRRSYEQYF.

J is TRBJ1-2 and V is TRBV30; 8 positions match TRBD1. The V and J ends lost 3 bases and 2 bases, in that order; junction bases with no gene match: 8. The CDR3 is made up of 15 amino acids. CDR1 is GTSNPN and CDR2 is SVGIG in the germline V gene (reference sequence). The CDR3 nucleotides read TGTGCCTGGAGACCAAAGGGACAGGAGAACTATGGCTACACCTTC. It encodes CAWRPKGQENYGYTF.

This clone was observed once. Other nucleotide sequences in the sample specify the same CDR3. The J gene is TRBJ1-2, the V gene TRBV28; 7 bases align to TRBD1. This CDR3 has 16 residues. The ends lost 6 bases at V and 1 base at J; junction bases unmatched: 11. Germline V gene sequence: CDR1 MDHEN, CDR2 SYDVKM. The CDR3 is CASSLTGLSLNYGYTF. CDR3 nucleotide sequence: TGTGCCAGCAGCCTGACAGGGTTGAGTCTTAACTATGGCTACACCTTC.

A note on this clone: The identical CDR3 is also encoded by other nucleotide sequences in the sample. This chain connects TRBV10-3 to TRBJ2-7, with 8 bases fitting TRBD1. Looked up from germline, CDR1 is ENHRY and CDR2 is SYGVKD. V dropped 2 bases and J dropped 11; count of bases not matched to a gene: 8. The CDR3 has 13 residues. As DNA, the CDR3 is TGTGCCATCAGTGAGGTTCAGGGGGCTGAGGAGTACTTC. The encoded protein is CAISEVQGAEEYF.